This T cell receptor beta chain is from a study of CD8+ T cells in alopecia areata. Background on the study: Skin-grafted 7-10-week-old female C3H/HeJ mice received tissue from roughly 6-13-month-old C3H/HeJ donors with spontaneous alopecia.

It was cDNA, reverse transcribed from extracted RNA, that served as the sequencing template. The assay was immunoSEQ multiplex PCR, and TCRdb's table has in-frame clones only and misses some. The sample contains 200,000 to 300,000 clones, none occurring once; roughly 1.2% lies in the top ten. General study points: Sequencing of scalp samples also includes resident alphabeta T cells from normal skin.

A panel of CD4, CD8alpha, NKG2D, NKG2ACE and other markers served to sort pooled cutaneous lymph node cells. The sample holds many counts of this clone. Antigen: not known. Genes and germline come from the mouse. The CDR3 end lies 4 residues beyond the end of the read and is filled in from the germline J gene. The V gene end was trimmed by 0 bases and the J gene end by 3 bases; junction bases not matched to a gene: 2. The CDR3 has 14 residues. CDR1 is MNHDT, CDR2 YYDKIL, per germline. The chain has TRBV17 and TRBJ2-7; 7 positions agree with TRBD1. Material: CD4+ T cells sorted from a lymph node. This TCR was sampled from a C3H/HeJ mouse with alopecia areata. This strain has MHC haplotype H2-k. The CDR3 loop reads CASSRDRQGYEQYF. The covered CDR3 bases are TGTGCTAGCAGTAGAGATCGACAGGGCTAT.